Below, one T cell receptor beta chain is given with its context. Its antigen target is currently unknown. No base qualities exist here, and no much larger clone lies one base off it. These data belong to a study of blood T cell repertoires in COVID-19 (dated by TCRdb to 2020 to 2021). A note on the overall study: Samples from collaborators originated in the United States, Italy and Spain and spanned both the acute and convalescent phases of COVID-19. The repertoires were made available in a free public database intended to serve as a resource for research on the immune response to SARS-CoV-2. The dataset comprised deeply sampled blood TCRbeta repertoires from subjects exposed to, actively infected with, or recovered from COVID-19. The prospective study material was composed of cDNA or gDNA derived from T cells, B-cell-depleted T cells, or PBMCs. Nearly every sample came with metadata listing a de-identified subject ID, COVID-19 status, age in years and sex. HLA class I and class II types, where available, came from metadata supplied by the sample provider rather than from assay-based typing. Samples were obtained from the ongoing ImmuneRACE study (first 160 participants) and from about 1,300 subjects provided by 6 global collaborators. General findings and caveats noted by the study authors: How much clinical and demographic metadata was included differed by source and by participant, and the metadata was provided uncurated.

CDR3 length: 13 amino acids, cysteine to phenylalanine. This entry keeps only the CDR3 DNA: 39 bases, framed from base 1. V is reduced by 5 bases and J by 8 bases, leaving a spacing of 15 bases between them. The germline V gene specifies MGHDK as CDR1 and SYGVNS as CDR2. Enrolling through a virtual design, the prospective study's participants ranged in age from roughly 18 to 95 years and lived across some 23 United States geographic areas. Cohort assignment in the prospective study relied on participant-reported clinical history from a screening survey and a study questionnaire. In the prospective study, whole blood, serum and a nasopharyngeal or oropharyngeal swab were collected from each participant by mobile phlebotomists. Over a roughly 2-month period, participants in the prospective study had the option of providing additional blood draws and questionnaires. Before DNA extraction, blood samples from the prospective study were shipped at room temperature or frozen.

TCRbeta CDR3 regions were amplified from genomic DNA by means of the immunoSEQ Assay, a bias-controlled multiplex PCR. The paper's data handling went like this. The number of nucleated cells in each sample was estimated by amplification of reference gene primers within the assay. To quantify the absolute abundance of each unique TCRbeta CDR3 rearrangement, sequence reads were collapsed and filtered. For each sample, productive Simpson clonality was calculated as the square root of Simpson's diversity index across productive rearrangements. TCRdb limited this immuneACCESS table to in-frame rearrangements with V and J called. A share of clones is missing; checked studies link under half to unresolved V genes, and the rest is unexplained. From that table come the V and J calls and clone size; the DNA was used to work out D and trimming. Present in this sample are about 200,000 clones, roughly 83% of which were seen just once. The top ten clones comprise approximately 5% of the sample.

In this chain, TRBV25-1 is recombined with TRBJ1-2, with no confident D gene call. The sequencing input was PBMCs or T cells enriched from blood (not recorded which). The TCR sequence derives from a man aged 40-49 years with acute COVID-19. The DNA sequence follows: TGTGCCAGCAGTCATTCTGGGCTTGAAGGCTACACCTTC. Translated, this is CASSHSGLEGYTF.